A selection of T cell receptor beta chains follows, all from one sample in a study of T-cell reconstitution after alpha-beta-depleted transplantation in children. TCRdb used MiXCR to reprocess the PCR reads, holding one entry per CDR3 protein. Of 140,000 to 150,000 distinct CDR3 sequences listed, about 9% are singletons. The specimen was PBMCs, mostly from graft donor cells, collected 180 days after TCRalphabeta/CD19-depleted stem cell transplant. All receptors derive from a female patient aged 2-15 years who had a stem cell transplant for congenital amegakaryocytic thrombocytopenia, so the T cells may come from the graft donor. The conserved cysteine and the conserved F or W are not part of the CDR3 here.

v_call	j_call	cdr3_aa
TRBV29-1	TRBJ2-1	SSSRGTSYNEQF
TRBV5-1	TRBJ2-4	ASSLDGDTIAKNIQY
TRBV28	TRBJ1-2	ASSWGGRRAGYT
TRBV28	TRBJ1-2	ASRGGGYT
TRBV4-1	TRBJ1-3	ASSSRSNSGNTIY
TRBV2	TRBJ1-2	ASSLVDSPNYGYT
TRBV4-1	TRBJ1-1	ASSQMNTEAF
TRBV10-3	TRBJ1-2	AISEGGQGYGYT
TRBV7-6	TRBJ1-1	ASTKRDGRDEAF
TRBV5-1	TRBJ2-3	ASSPDRGRADTQY
TRBV19	TRBJ1-2	ASSLTANYGYT
TRBV5-5	TRBJ2-2	ASSCTRACTGELF
TRBV5-1	TRBJ1-2	ASNAGAYGYT
TRBV7-3	TRBJ2-2	ASSLTGPNTGELF
TRBV12-3/TRBV12-4	TRBJ2-7	ASSYGHIYEQY
TRBV5-1	TRBJ1-2	ASRGKSDRAFYGYT
TRBV28	TRBJ2-7	ASTLTDYYEQY
TRBV5-1	TRBJ2-6	ASSFPLAGYSGANVLT
TRBV5-1	TRBJ2-6	ASSSFASGANVLT
TRBV12-3/TRBV12-4	TRBJ1-4	ASSSRYGGMSEKLF
TRBV10-3	TRBJ2-7	AISARHLQSYEQY
TRBV4-2	TRBJ2-6	ASSQEGIRTSASSGANVLT
TRBV13	TRBJ2-7	ASSFRGGMAYEQY
TRBV19	TRBJ2-7	ASSNREYEQY
TRBV3-1	TRBJ1-1	ASSLTDNTEAF
TRBV20-1	TRBJ2-3	SARRLLAGGPGSDTQY
TRBV4-2	TRBJ1-1	ASSRDGEAF
TRBV3-1	TRBJ1-1	ASSQWRLGVEAF
TRBV6-1	TRBJ1-5	ASSKQGISPQH
TRBV29-1	TRBJ2-3	SAPRGPLVDTQY
TRBV20-1	TRBJ1-2	SARPWDRGNGYT
TRBV30	TRBJ1-5	AWSYLSGQPQH
TRBV20-1	TRBJ2-5	SARDFWTGKKIWAQY
TRBV7-9	TRBJ1-2	ASMDHGTIYGYT
TRBV20-1	TRBJ2-7	SARLTGRNEQY
TRBV12-3/TRBV12-4	TRBJ2-7	ASSPGLAGGEEQY
TRBV29-1	TRBJ2-5	SVGGFYYETQY
TRBV6-2/TRBV6-3	TRBJ2-7	ASSTYEQY
TRBV12-3/TRBV12-4	TRBJ2-5	ASSLFWSETQY
TRBV9	TRBJ2-1	ASSLLAGENYNEQF
TRBV20-1	TRBJ2-2	SALSGGAFGELF
TRBV5-1	TRBJ2-7	ASSSRGTGASYEQY
TRBV28	TRBJ2-1	ASTRLGVFNEQF
TRBV29-1	TRBJ2-7	SVEPGQGHEQY
TRBV18	TRBJ2-4	ASSLGTEKNIQY
TRBV12-3/TRBV12-4	TRBJ1-1	ASSLLQGARTEAF
TRBV2	TRBJ1-5	ASKREIGDSNQPQH
TRBV27	TRBJ2-3	ASRGFLGQGEDTQY
TRBV5-1	TRBJ2-7	ASSFQSSYEQY
TRBV7-6	TRBJ2-1	ASSLAQGLNNEQF
TRBV20-1	TRBJ1-1	SARDHWMNTEAF
TRBV29-1	TRBJ2-1	SVSWAQQF
TRBV20-1	TRBJ1-1	SATLRSNGGRSDTEAF
TRBV20-1	TRBJ2-2	SASGLAKLGSGELF
TRBV7-2	TRBJ1-5	ASSLQGDQPQH
TRBV5-1	TRBJ2-2	ASSLYPASGELF
TRBV7-7	TRBJ1-5	ASSLSRSVNQPQH